The 20 T cell receptor beta chains presented below share a single source sample, sequenced in a study of T cell responses to AZD1222 COVID-19 vaccine. Only in-frame clones appear in the TCRdb table, and some are missing; sequencing was by immunoSEQ multiplex PCR. The data show about 160,000 clones, around nine tenths seen once. The source was peripheral blood, collected on day 0 of AZD1222 vaccination. The receptors originated from an adult in good health.

V and J are TRBV6-2 or TRBV6-3 and TRBJ2-7, with 7 positions matching TRBD2. CDR1 and CDR2 (germline): MNHEY, SVGEGT. V lost 4 bases to trimming and J lost 2 bases; unmatched junction nucleotides: 8. The CDR3 extends over 15 amino acids. The CDR3 DNA follows: TGTGCCAGCAGTTCCTTGGTAGCGGGTACCTACGAGCAGTACTTC. Its protein product is CASSSLVAGTYEQYF.

The J gene is TRBJ2-2, the V gene TRBV15; D is unresolved. CDR1 and CDR2 (germline): LNHNV, YYDKDF (reference sequence). The CDR3 runs 13 residues. Trimming removed 8 bases from V and 3 bases from J, with 10 bases in between. Here the CDR3 DNA reads TGTGCCACCTCTTTGGGTTACACCGGGGAGCTGTTTTTT. It specifies CATSLGYTGELFF.

This clone was detected many times. This sequence joins TRBV24-1 and TRBJ2-3; the match to TRBD2 covers 7 bases. CDR3 length: 15 amino acids. After removal of 5 bases from V and 5 bases from J, the junction contained 9 bases not matched to a gene. Germline-derived CDR1 and CDR2 are KGHDR and SFDVKD. The CDR3, as DNA: TGTGCCACCAGTGTTGAGAGCGGGGCAGTAGATACGCAGTATTTT. Amino acid sequence: CATSVESGAVDTQYF.

The gene calls are TRBV11-1 and TRBJ2-5, with 13 nucleotides matching TRBD2. Germline V gene lookup returns CDR1 SGHAT and CDR2 FQDESV (reference sequence). The length of the CDR3 is 16 residues. J was trimmed by 1 base and V by 5 bases; bases with no gene match: 4. The CDR3 DNA follows: TGTGCCAGCAGCCCTAGGACTAGCGGGGGCCAAGAGACCCAGTACTTC. This codes for CASSPRTSGGQETQYF.

V usage is TRBV28 and J usage is TRBJ1-5; D is ambiguous. Germline V gene sequence: CDR1 MDHEN, CDR2 SYDVKM. V shed 5 bases and J shed 6 bases, with 8 bases lying between them. CDR3 length: 12 amino acids. The CDR3 protein is CASSRGRQPQHF. In DNA, the CDR3 is TGTGCCAGCAGTAGAGGGCGTCAGCCCCAGCATTTT.

This chain joins TRBV21-1 and TRBJ1-6; TRBD1, the table's D call, was not compared with the DNA. TRBV21-1 is annotated as a pseudogene. The CDR3 sequence is 21 residues long. CDR3 nucleotide sequence: TGTGCCAGCAGCTGGGTTATGGACAGGGAATCTGTTAGCTCCTATAATTCACCCCTCCACTTT. Its translation is CASSWVMDRESVSSYNSPLHF.

The gene calls are TRBV3-1 (or the pseudogene TRBV3-2) and TRBJ1-2; no clear D. Trimming shortened V by 4 bases and J by 2 bases, and 23 bases separated the two germline ends. Germline V gives CDR1 LGHDT, CDR2 YNNKEL (reference sequence). The CDR3 has 18 amino acids. The CDR3 reads CASSPRYTEAGLNYGYTF. The CDR3, as DNA: TGTGCCAGCAGCCCCCGATATACGGAGGCGGGTTTGAACTATGGCTACACCTTC.

The chain links TRBV19 to TRBJ2-2; 7 positions agree with TRBD1. CDR3 length: 16 residues. Germline CDR1 reads LNHDA; CDR2 reads SQIVND (reference sequence). In DNA form, the CDR3 reads TGTGCAACCAGGTCCTTTGGACAGGCCAACACCGGGGAGCTGTTTTTT. Its protein is CATRSFGQANTGELFF.

V usage is TRBV11-3 and J usage is TRBJ2-7; D possibly corresponds to TRBD1 (6 bases). Trimming removed 0 bases at V and 2 bases at J, with 11 bases between. Per germline, CDR1 SGHNT and CDR2 YENEEA. There are 15 residues in the CDR3. The CDR3 bases are TGTGCCAGCAGCTTAGATGGGACACGGACCTACGAGCAGTACTTC. Encoded protein: CASSLDGTRTYEQYF. Full variable domain (outside the CDR3, taken from reference TRBV11-3 and TRBJ2-7): EAGVVQSPRYKIIEKKQPVAFWCNPISGHNTLYWYLQNLGQGPELLIRYENEEAVDDSQLPKDRFSAERLKGVDSTLKIQPAELGDSAVYLCASSLDGTRTYEQYFGPGTRLTVT.

CDR3: CASRIRGGALANTGELFF. As DNA, the CDR3 is TGTGCCAGCAGAATTCGGGGGGGCGCACTCGCGAACACCGGGGAGCTGTTTTTT. V is TRBV28 and J is TRBJ2-2; 8 bases fit TRBD2. CDR1 is MDHEN, CDR2 SYDVKM, per germline. The length of the CDR3 is 18 residues. Germline trimming cut 6 bases from V and 0 bases from J; bases unmatched to any gene: 12.

This clone was observed a handful of times. This chain uses TRBV6-5 with TRBJ2-7; no firm D call. CDR1 MNHEY and CDR2 SVGAGI come from the germline V gene. The V end was cut by 3 bases, the J end by 6 bases, with 9 bases between. This CDR3 has 12 amino acids. CDR3 DNA sequence: TGTGCCAGCAGTTATTGGGTACCCGAGCAGTACTTC. This encodes CASSYWVPEQYF.

The chain recombines TRBV27 with TRBJ1-1; 7 bases are shared with TRBD1. The CDR3 is 14 amino acids. CDR1 and CDR2 from the germline V gene are MNHEY and SMNVEV (reference sequence). J gave up 1 base and V 6 bases, and 5 bases lay outside the gene matches. CDR3 loop: CASSPGTANTEAFF. The CDR3 DNA sequence: TGTGCCAGCAGCCCTGGGACAGCGAACACTGAAGCTTTCTTT.

V gene TRBV7-9 combines with J gene TRBJ1-2; no firm D call. In germline, CDR1 is SEHNR, CDR2 FQNEAQ (reference sequence). The CDR3 runs 12 residues. The ends were cut back, 2 bases at V and 8 bases at J, with 9 bases in the middle. CDR3 bases: TGTGCCAGCAGCTTACTCCAGGCGGGCTACACCTTC. Encoded protein: CASSLLQAGYTF.

V usage is TRBV3-1 (or the pseudogene TRBV3-2) and J usage is TRBJ2-7, with TRBD1 matching 7 bases. The V gene end was trimmed by 4 bases and the J gene end by 2 bases; junction bases not matched to a gene: 8. Looked up from germline, CDR1 is LGHDT and CDR2 is YNNKEL (reference sequence). CDR3 size: 15 residues. The CDR3, as DNA: TGTGCCAGCAGCCGAAAAGGGGGCGCCCCCTACGAGCAGTACTTC. Its translation: CASSRKGGAPYEQYF.

The J gene is TRBJ2-3, the V gene TRBV7-2; D is perhaps TRBD2 (6 bases). CDR3 length: 14 residues. Germline CDR1 and CDR2: SGHTA and FQGNSA. Trimming took 6 bases from V and 2 from J, leaving 12 bases between them. CDR3 DNA: TGTGCCAGCAGGTCGACTAGTAACACAGATACGCAGTATTTT. Encoded protein: CASRSTSNTDTQYF.

The chain links TRBV19 to TRBJ2-3; TRBD2 aligns across 10 bases. This CDR3 region has 15 residues. Germline-derived CDR1 and CDR2 are LNHDA and SQIVND (reference sequence). V shed 3 bases, J shed 1 base, and the junction held 1 base outside the gene matches. For the CDR3, the DNA is TGTGCCAGTAGTATGAGCGGGGGGGGCACAGATACGCAGTATTTT. Protein product: CASSMSGGGTDTQYF.

This clone showed up just a few times. V and J are TRBV28 and TRBJ1-2; D is perhaps TRBD1 (6 bases). From germline, CDR1 is MDHEN and CDR2 SYDVKM. The CDR3 extends over 15 amino acids. V lost 2 bases to trimming and J lost 8 bases, with 18 bases between them. The DNA of the CDR3 is TGTGCCAGCAGTTTACAGGGGCCCCCAACTATGGGCTACACCTTC. It specifies CASSLQGPPTMGYTF.

The chain joins TRBV11-2 to TRBJ1-2; D unclear. Germline values: CDR1 SGHAT, CDR2 FQNNGV. Trimming left V 5 bases short and J 3 bases short, with 22 bases between. The CDR3 spans 17 residues. In nucleotides, the CDR3 is TGTGCCAGCAGCATGCTAAACCGGGATCCCCGGGACTATGGCTACACCTTC. As protein: CASSMLNRDPRDYGYTF.

The V gene is TRBV9, the J gene TRBJ1-1; 7 nucleotides line up with TRBD1. Germline V gene sequence: CDR1 SGDLS, CDR2 YYNGEE. This CDR3 has 17 amino acids. V gave up 1 base and J gave up 1 base; unmatched junction bases: 10. The CDR3 here is CASSVISKGAGNTEAFF. CDR3 nucleotides: TGTGCCAGCAGCGTAATATCCAAGGGGGCAGGGAACACTGAAGCTTTCTTT.

The V call is TRBV18, the J call TRBJ1-2, with 7 nucleotides matching TRBD1. The CDR3 has 15 residues. J gave up 4 bases and V 5 bases, and 10 bases lay outside the gene matches. Per the germline V gene, CDR1 is KGHSH and CDR2 is LQKENI. The CDR3 DNA reads as TGTGCCAGCTCAACGGCCAGGGGGTTGGCCTATGGCTACACCTTC. It is translated as CASSTARGLAYGYTF.